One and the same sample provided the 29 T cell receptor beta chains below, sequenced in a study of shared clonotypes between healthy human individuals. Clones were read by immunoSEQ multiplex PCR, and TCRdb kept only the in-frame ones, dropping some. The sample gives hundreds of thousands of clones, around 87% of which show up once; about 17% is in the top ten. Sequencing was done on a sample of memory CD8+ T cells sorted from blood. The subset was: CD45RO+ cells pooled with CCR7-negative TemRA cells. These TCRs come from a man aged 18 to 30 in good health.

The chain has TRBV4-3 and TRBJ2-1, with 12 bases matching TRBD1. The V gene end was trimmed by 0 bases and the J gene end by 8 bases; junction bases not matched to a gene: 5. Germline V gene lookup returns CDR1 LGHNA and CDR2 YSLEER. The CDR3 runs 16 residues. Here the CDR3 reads CASSQDPGQGAYEQFF. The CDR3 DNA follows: TGCGCCAGCAGCCAAGATCCGGGACAGGGGGCCTATGAGCAGTTCTTC.

The CDR3 DNA reads as TGTGCCAGCAGCGGGGGGGCTATGCCTGTCTACGAGCAGTACTTC. This gives the protein CASSGGAMPVYEQYF. The chain recombines TRBV9 with TRBJ2-7; perhaps D is TRBD1 or TRBD2 (6 bases each). CDR3 length equals 15 residues. Deletions cut 3 bases from V and 3 bases from J, with 16 bases between. Germline CDR1 and CDR2: SGDLS and YYNGEE.

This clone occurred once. CDR3: CASSDSGALYNEQFF. The CDR3 bases are TGTGCCAGCAGCGACAGCGGGGCCCTCTACAATGAGCAGTTCTTC. V gene TRBV9 combines with J gene TRBJ2-1; 7 bases fit TRBD2. The CDR3 extends over 15 amino acids. V trimming: 3 bases; J trimming: 3 bases; junction bases outside the gene matches: 6. Germline V gene data show CDR1 as SGDLS and CDR2 as YYNGEE. Full variable domain (remainder filled in from reference TRBV9 and TRBJ2-1): DSGVTQTPKHLITATGQRVTLRCSPRSGDLSVYWYQQSLDQGLQFLIQYYNGEERAKGNILERFSAQQFPDLHSELNLSSLELGDSALYFCASSDSGALYNEQFFGPGTRLTVL.

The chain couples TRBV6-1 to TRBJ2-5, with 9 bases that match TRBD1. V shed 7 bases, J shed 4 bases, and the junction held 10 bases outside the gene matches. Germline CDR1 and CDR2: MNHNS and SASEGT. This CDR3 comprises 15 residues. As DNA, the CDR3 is TGTGCCAGCACTGTAGGGACAGGGAGGAGAGAGACCCAGTACTTC. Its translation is CASTVGTGRRETQYF.

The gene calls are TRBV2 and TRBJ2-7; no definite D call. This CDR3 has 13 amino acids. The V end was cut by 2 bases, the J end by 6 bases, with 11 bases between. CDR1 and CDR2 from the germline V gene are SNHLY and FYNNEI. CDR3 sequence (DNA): TGTGCCAGCAGTGAAAACAGCCAGGTCGAGCAGTACTTC. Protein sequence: CASSENSQVEQYF.

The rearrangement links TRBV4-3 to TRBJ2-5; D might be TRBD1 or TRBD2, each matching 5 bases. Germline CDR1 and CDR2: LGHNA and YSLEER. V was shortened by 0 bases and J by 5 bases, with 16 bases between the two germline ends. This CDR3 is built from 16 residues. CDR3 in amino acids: CASSQDGQGVRETQYF. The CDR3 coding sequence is TGCGCCAGCAGCCAAGATGGCCAGGGAGTTAGGGAGACCCAGTACTTC.

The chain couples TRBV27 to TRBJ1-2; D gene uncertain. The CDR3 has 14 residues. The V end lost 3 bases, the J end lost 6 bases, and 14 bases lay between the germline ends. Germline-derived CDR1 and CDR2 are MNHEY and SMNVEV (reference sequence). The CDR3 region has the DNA TGTGCCAGCAGTTTGGGGAGGACCACTCATGGCTACACCTTC. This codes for CASSLGRTTHGYTF.

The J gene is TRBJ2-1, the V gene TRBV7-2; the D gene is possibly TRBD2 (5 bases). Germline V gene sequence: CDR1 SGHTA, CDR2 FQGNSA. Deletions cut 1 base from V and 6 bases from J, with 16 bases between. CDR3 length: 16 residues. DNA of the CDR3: TGTGCCAGCAGCTTAGAGCGACTACCAAACGGCAATGAGCAGTTCTTC. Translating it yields CASSLERLPNGNEQFF. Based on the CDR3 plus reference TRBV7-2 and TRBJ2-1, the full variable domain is GAGVSQSPSNKVTEKGKDVELRCDPISGHTALYWYRQSLGQGLEFLIYFQGNSAPDKSGLPSDRFSAERTGGSVSTLTIQRTQQEDSAVYLCASSLERLPNGNEQFFGPGTRLTVL.

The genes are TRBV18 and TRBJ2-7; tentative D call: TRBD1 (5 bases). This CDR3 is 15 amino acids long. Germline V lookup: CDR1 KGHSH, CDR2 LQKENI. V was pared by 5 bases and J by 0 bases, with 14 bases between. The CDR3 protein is CASSSSDSSSYEQYF. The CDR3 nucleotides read TGTGCCAGCTCATCCTCCGACAGTAGCTCCTACGAGCAGTACTTC. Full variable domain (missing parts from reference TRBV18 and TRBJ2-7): NAGVMQNPRHLVRRRGQEARLRCSPMKGHSHVYWYRQLPEEGLKFMVYLQKENIIDESGMPKERFSAEFPKEGPSILRIQQVVRGDSAAYFCASSSSDSSSYEQYFGPGTRLTVT.

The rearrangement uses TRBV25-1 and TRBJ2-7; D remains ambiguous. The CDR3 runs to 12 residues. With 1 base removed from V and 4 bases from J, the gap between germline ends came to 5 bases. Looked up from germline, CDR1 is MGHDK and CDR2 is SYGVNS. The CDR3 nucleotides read TGTGCCAGCAGTGAATCCCTTTACGAGCAGTACTTC. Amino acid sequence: CASSESLYEQYF.

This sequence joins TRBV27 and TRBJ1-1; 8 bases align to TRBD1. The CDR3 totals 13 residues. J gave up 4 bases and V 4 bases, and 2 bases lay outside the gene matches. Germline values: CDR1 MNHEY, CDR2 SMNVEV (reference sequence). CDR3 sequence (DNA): TGTGCCAGCAGTTACACAGGGGGCACTGAAGCTTTCTTT. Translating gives CASSYTGGTEAFF.

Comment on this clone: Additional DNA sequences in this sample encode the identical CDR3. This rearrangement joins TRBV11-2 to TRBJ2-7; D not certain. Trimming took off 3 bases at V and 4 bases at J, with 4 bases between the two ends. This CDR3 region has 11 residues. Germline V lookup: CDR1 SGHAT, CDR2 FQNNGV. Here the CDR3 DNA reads TGTGCCAGCAGCTTCTCTTACGAGCAGTACTTC. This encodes CASSFSYEQYF.

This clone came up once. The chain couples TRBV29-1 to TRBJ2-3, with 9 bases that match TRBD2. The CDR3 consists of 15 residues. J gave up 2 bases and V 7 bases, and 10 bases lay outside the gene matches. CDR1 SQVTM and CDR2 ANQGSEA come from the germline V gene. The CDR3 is CSADESGRNTDTQYF. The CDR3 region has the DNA TGCAGCGCCGACGAAAGCGGGAGGAACACAGATACGCAGTATTTT.

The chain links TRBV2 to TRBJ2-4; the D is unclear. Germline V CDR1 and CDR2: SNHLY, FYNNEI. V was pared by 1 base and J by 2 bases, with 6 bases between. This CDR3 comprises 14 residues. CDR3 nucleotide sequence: TGTGCCAGCAGTGAAGGGGTTACCAAAAACATTCAGTACTTC. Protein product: CASSEGVTKNIQYF.

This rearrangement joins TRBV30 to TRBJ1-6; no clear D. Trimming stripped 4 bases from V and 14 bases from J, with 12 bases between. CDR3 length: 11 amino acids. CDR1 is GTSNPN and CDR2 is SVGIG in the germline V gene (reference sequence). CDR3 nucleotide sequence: TGTGCCTGGACCGTAGATCGAGCCCTCCACTTT. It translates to CAWTVDRALHF.

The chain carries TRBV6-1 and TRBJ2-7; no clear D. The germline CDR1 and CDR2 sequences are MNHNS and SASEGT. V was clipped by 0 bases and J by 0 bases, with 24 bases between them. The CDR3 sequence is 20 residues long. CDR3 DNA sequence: TGTGCCAGCAGTGAAGCGCTTAGTGGCAGCGACTCCCATCGCTCCTACGAGCAGTACTTC. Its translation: CASSEALSGSDSHRSYEQYF.

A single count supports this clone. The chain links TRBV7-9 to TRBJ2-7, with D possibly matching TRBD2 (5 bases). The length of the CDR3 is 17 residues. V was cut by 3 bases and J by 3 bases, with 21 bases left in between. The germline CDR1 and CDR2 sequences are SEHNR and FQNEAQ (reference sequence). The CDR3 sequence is CASSFTPGTTPGYEQYF. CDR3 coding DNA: TGTGCCAGCAGCTTCACCCCGGGAACCACACCCGGCTACGAGCAGTACTTC.

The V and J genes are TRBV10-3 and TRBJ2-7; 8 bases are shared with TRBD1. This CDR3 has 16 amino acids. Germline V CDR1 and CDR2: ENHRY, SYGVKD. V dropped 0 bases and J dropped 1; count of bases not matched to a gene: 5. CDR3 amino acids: CAISESADRESYEQYF. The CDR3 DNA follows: TGTGCCATCAGTGAGTCGGCGGACAGGGAATCCTACGAGCAGTACTTC.

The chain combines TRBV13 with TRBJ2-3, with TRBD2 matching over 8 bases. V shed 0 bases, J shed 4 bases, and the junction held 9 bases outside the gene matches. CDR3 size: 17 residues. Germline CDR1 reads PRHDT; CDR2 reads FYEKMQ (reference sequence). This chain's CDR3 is CASSLGLTSELPDTQYF. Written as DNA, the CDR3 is TGTGCCAGCAGCTTAGGGTTGACTAGCGAGCTTCCAGATACGCAGTATTTT.

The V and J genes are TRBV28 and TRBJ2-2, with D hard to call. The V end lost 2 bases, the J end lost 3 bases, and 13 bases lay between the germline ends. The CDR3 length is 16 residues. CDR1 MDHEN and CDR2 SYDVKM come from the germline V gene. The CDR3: CASSLLEKRHTGELFF. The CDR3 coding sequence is TGTGCCAGCAGTTTACTTGAAAAAAGACACACCGGGGAGCTGTTTTTT.

CDR3 protein: CASRIADGYTF. In nucleotides, the CDR3 is TGTGCCAGCAGGATCGCAGACGGCTACACCTTC. The rearrangement links TRBV7-2 to TRBJ1-2, with no clear D. The CDR3 is 11 residues long. Germline-derived CDR1 and CDR2 are SGHTA and FQGNSA. Deletions cut 6 bases from V and 8 bases from J, with 10 bases between. Full variable domain (outside the CDR3, taken from reference TRBV7-2 and TRBJ1-2): GAGVSQSPSNKVTEKGKDVELRCDPISGHTALYWYRQSLGQGLEFLIYFQGNSAPDKSGLPSDRFSAERTGGSVSTLTIQRTQQEDSAVYLCASRIADGYTFGSGTRLTVV.

CDR3 coding DNA: TGTGCCAGCAGCTTAGCGCTGGGGTCGAATCAGCCCCAGCATTTT. It codes for CASSLALGSNQPQHF. This chain joins TRBV7-2 and TRBJ1-5; D unclear. Trimming stripped 0 bases from V and 4 bases from J, with 10 bases between. Germline V CDR1 and CDR2: SGHTA, FQGNSA. This CDR3 spans 15 amino acids.

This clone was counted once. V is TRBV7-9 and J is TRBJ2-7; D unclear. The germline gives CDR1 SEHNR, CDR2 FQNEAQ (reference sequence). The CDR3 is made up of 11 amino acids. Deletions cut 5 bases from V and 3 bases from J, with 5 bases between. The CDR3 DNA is TGTGCCAGCAGCCCGCACTACGAGCAGTACTTC. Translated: CASSPHYEQYF.

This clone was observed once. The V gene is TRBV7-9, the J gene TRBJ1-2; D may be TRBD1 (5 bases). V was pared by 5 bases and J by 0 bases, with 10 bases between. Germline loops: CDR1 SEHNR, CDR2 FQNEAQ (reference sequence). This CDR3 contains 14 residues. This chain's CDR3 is CASSPGTANYGYTF. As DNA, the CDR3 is TGTGCCAGCAGCCCAGGGACCGCTAACTATGGCTACACCTTC.

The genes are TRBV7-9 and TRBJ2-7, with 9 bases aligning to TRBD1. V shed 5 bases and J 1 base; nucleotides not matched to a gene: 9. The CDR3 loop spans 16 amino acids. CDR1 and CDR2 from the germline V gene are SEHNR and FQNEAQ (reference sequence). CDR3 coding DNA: TGTGCCAGCAGCACAAGGACAGGGGAGGTTTCCTACGAGCAGTACTTC. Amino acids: CASSTRTGEVSYEQYF.

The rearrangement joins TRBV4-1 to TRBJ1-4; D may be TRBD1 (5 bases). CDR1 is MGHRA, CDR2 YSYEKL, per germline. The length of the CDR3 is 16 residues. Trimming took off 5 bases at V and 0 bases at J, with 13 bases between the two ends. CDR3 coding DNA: TGCGCCAGCAGCTACCGGGACGGGGCAACTAATGAAAAACTGTTTTTT. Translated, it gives CASSYRDGATNEKLFF.

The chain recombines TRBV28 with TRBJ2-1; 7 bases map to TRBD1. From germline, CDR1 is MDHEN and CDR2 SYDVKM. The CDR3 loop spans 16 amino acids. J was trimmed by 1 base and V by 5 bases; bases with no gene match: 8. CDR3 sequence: CASSTYRGQSYNEQFF. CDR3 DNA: TGTGCCAGCAGTACCTACAGGGGCCAGTCCTACAATGAGCAGTTCTTC.

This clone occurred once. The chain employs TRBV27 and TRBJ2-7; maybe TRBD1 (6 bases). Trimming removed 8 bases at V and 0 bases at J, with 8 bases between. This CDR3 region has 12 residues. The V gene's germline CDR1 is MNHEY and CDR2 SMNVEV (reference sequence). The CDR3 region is CASRDNSYEQYF. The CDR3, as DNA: TGTGCCAGCCGGGACAACTCCTACGAGCAGTACTTC.

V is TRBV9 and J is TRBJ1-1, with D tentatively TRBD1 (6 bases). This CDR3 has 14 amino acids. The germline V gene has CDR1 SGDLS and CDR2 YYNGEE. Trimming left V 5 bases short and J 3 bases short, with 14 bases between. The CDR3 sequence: CASRGMGADTEAFF. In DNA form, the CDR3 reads TGTGCCAGCAGGGGGATGGGGGCGGACACTGAAGCTTTCTTT.